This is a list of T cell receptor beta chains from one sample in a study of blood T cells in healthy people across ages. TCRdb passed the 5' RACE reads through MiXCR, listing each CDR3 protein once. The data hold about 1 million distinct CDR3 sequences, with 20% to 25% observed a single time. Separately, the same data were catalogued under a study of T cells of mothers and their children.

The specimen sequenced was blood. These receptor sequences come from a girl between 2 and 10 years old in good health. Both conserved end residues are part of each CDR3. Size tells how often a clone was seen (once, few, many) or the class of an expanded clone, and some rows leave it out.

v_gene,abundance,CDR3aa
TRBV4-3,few,CASSQRVQGDYGYTF
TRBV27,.,CASSLVWQDPINEQFF
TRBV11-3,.,CASSLDSFQRGRPHEQFF
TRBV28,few,CASSTPTKLGELFF
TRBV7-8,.,CASSPGGPRETQYF
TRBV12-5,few,CASSLGGWEKLFF
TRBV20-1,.,CSARSVEVGKLFF
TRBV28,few,CASSLWGTRTGRNEQYF
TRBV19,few,CASSILDNDQPQHF
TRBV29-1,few,CSVDKGDRGPYEQYF
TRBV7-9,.,CASSSDLLGYEQYF
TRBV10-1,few,CASSEPAGTQYF
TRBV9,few,CASSTLGTSDSAIQYF
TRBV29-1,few,CSVRDSRDTQYF
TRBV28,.,CASIRRVHRGNEKLFF
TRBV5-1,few,CASSLPRTGGLEQYF
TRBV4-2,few,CASSYGRGRGAPDTQYF
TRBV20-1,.,CSATERRGQGNEKLFF
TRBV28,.,CASSLRTSGEQYF
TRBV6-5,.,CAPRVAYEQYF
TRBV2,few,CASSGDPPEKLFF
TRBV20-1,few,CSAREQDGEKLFF
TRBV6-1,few,CASSSLWIYNEQFF
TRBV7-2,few,CASSLVATSIGEQFF
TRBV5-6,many,CASSHGGEQFF
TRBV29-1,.,CSVEDHRGGEFSRNEQFF
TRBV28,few,CASSSPHLQGIPNYGYTF
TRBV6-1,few,CASYSTSYGEISRAYEQYF
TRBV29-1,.,CSVDLGENTEAFF
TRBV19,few,CASSIGPLLSDGRDGYTF
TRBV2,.,CASSDLKETQYF
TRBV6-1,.,CASTRDHSYNEQFF
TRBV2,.,CASRGDSQETQYF
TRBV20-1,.,CSARAQGDYNEQFF
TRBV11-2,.,CASSLDWAVTYEQYF
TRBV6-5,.,CASSSSVGTDTQYF
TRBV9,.,CASSDHSYEQYF
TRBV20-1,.,CSAGPGGRETQYF
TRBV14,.,CASSQNNVGRAFF
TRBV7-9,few,CASSFGESGGYTF
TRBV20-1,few,CSARDLAQPVADTQYF